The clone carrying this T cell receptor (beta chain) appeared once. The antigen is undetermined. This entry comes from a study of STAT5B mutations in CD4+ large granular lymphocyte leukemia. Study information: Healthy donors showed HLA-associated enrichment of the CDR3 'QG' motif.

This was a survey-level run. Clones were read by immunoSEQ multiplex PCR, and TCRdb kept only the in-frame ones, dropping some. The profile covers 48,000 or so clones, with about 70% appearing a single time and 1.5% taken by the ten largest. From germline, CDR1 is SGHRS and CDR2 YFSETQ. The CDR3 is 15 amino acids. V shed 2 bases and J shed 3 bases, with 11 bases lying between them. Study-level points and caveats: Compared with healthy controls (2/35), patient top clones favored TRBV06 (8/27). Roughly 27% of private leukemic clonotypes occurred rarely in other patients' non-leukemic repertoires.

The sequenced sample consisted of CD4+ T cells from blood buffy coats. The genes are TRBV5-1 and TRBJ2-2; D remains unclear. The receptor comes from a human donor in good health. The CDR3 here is CASSLVPFDTGELFF. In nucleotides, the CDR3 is TGCGCCAGCAGCTTAGTACCATTTGACACCGGGGAGCTGTTTTTT.